This T cell receptor beta chain stems from a study of response to subunit inactivated influenza vaccine. TCRdb recomputed calls from the RT-PCR reads with MiXCR, one row per CDR3 protein. The data show roughly 540,000 distinct CDR3 sequences, under 30% seen once. Losses at the gene ends were 0 bases for V and 4 bases for J; bases not matched to a gene: 8. This CDR3 region has 16 residues. The germline V gene encodes CDR1 LGHDT and CDR2 YNNKEL (reference sequence). These same records also appear under a second study, on T cells expressing NK-cell markers. From that paper: UMIs accompanied the 5'RACE template switching by which TCR beta cDNA was made. Seven HCMV-seropositive donors and one seronegative donor made up the eight sequenced donors. Restriction of the sorted population to alpha-beta TCR T cells was achieved in several experiments with an anti-gamma-delta TCR antibody. One observes that, in a few donors, these clonotypes were also the leading ones within the CD3+CD56-NKG2C+ fraction. HCMV specificity of the expanded NKG2C+ T cell clones was not established.

The chain combines TRBV3-1 with TRBJ2-7; TRBD2 matches at 8 bases. This receptor was identified in a man in his fifties or sixties who received an inactivated influenza vaccine. The source was CD4+ T cells sorted from PBMCs, collected 12 days after vaccination. The CDR3 reads CASSQDQDSGGYEQYF. CDR3 DNA sequence: TGTGCCAGCAGCCAAGATCAAGACAGCGGGGGATACGAGCAGTACTTC.